Listed below are T cell receptor beta chains from one sample, sequenced in a study of blood T cell repertoires in COVID-19. Only in-frame clones appear in the TCRdb table, and some are missing; sequencing was by immunoSEQ multiplex PCR. The table includes nearly 350,000 clones, roughly 86% detected once. The sequenced sample was peripheral blood. These receptors all come from a woman in her 70s with COVID-19, enrolled during active disease. CDR3s include the opening cysteine and the closing phenylalanine or tryptophan. The D gene is left open where the match is weak. A row's size may be missing; if present it is once, few, many or a size class.

-,TRBV30,-,TRBJ2-4,CAWSVGAGAKNIQYF,TGTGCCTGGAGTGTAGGGGCCGGAGCCAAAAACATTCAGTACTTC
TRBD2,TRBV19,-,TRBJ2-3,CASTLSRTSGTDTQYF,TGTGCCAGTACTCTCTCCCGGACTAGCGGCACAGATACGCAGTATTTT
TRBD1,TRBV29-1,-,TRBJ1-3,CSVGQGSSGNTIYF,TGCAGCGTGGGACAGGGGTCATCTGGAAACACCATATATTTT
TRBD1,TRBV2,-,TRBJ1-3,CASQDRGVGNTIYF,TGTGCCAGTCAGGACAGGGGAGTAGGAAACACCATATATTTT
TRBD1,TRBV2,few,TRBJ1-2,CASMRSATGDYGYTF,TGTGCCAGCATGAGGAGTGCGACAGGGGACTATGGCTACACCTTC
-,TRBV7-2,-,TRBJ2-1,CASSPKAGGYNEQFF,TGTGCCAGCAGCCCTAAGGCAGGGGGGTACAATGAGCAGTTCTTC
-,TRBV7-8,-,TRBJ1-1,CASSPGPGGNTEAFF,TGTGCCAGCAGCCCAGGACCGGGGGGGAACACTGAAGCTTTCTTT
-,TRBV12-3/TRBV12-4,-,TRBJ1-1,CASSWAGLAFF,TGTGCCAGCAGTTGGGCAGGGTTAGCTTTCTTT
-,TRBV5-1,-,TRBJ2-7,CASSWGDGSGKPYEQYF,TGCGCCAGCAGCTGGGGGGACGGGAGTGGGAAGCCCTACGAGCAGTACTTC
-,TRBV15,few,TRBJ1-1,CATSRDRGSQRAFF,TGTGCCACCAGCAGAGATCGGGGGTCCCAAAGGGCTTTCTTT
TRBD2,TRBV20-1,-,TRBJ2-1,CSASTGLAGTNEQFF,TGCAGTGCTAGTACTGGACTAGCGGGCACCAATGAGCAGTTCTTC
TRBD1,TRBV19,-,TRBJ1-3,CASSRGQGGPGNTIYF,TGTGCCAGTAGTAGGGGACAGGGAGGCCCTGGAAACACCATATATTTT
TRBD1,TRBV4-1,-,TRBJ1-1,CASSQVGTANTEAFF,TGCGCCAGCAGCCAAGTCGGGACAGCGAACACTGAAGCTTTCTTT
TRBD1,TRBV2,once,TRBJ2-7,CASSEMGQGFNEQYF,TGTGCCAGCAGTGAAATGGGACAGGGGTTTAACGAGCAGTACTTC
TRBD2,TRBV4-2,-,TRBJ2-7,CASSQGTSSGQYF,TGTGCCAGCAGCCAAGGGACTAGTTCCGGGCAGTACTTC
TRBD2,TRBV11-2,-,TRBJ2-5,CASSRGTSGGRETQYF,TGTGCCAGCAGCCGCGGGACTAGCGGGGGGCGGGAGACCCAGTACTTC
-,TRBV5-8,few,TRBJ1-1,CASSFLVWGGTEAFF,TGTGCCAGCAGCTTCTTAGTTTGGGGAGGGACTGAAGCTTTCTTT
TRBD1,TRBV19,-,TRBJ1-2,CASSTTGPGYGYTF,TGTGCCAGTAGTACGACAGGGCCGGGCTATGGCTACACCTTC
-,TRBV10-1,-,TRBJ1-4,CASSEHEGTNEKLFF,TGCGCCAGCAGTGAGCATGAGGGCACTAATGAAAAACTGTTTTTT
-,TRBV4-2,-,TRBJ1-5,CASSQEGEAQPQHF,TGTGCCAGCAGCCAAGAAGGGGAGGCTCAGCCCCAGCATTTT
TRBD1,TRBV12-5,-,TRBJ1-2,CASGGDSPTYGYTF,TGTGCTAGTGGCGGGGACAGTCCCACCTATGGCTACACCTTC
-,TRBV5-8,-,TRBJ2-7,CASSLDRFNEQYF,TGTGCCAGCAGCTTGGACAGGTTCAACGAGCAGTACTTC
-,TRBV6-2/TRBV6-3,-,TRBJ1-2,CASSYVQGRNYGYTF,TGTGCCAGCAGTTACGTTCAGGGAAGAAACTATGGCTACACCTTC
-,TRBV2,-,TRBJ2-2,CASSKSGLPYGELFF,TGTGCCAGCAGTAAAAGCGGGTTGCCCTACGGGGAGCTGTTTTTT
-,TRBV6-2/TRBV6-3,-,TRBJ1-2,CASTPDGVNLYGYTF,TGTGCCAGCACCCCCGACGGGGTGAATCTCTATGGCTACACCTTC
TRBD1,TRBV5-1,-,TRBJ1-2,CASSLARGDGYTF,TGCGCCAGCAGCTTGGCCAGGGGGGATGGCTACACCTTC
TRBD1,TRBV18,-,TRBJ2-3,CASSPLGQFSTDTQYF,TGTGCCAGCTCACCCTTGGGACAGTTTAGCACAGATACGCAGTATTTT
-,TRBV29-1,-,TRBJ1-3,CSVVTGHSGNTIYF,TGCAGCGTAGTGACAGGCCACTCTGGAAACACCATATATTTT
-,TRBV6-5,-,TRBJ1-3,CASSRGSSGNTIYF,TGTGCCAGCAGTCGGGGGTCCTCTGGAAACACCATATATTTT
TRBD1,TRBV3-1/TRBV3-2,-,TRBJ1-2,CASSQARDRGSDGYTF,TGTGCCAGCAGCCAAGCCAGGGACAGGGGAAGTGATGGCTACACCTTC
TRBD2,TRBV2,-,TRBJ2-7,CASSITSGGAGEQYF,TGTGCCAGCAGCATCACTAGCGGGGGGGCGGGAGAGCAGTACTTC
-,TRBV5-1,-,TRBJ1-6,CASSEAALPNSPLHF,TGCGCCAGCAGCGAGGCAGCGCTCCCAAATTCACCCCTCCACTTT
TRBD1,TRBV27,-,TRBJ1-5,CASSLDRGDQPQHF,TGTGCCAGCAGTTTAGACAGGGGCGATCAGCCCCAGCATTTT
-,TRBV6-5,-,TRBJ2-2,CASSYSDTSNTGELFF,TGTGCCAGCAGTTACTCGGACACCTCGAACACCGGGGAGCTGTTTTTT
-,TRBV6-5,-,TRBJ1-1,CASTERGNAEAFF,TGTGCCAGCACCGAAAGGGGTAATGCTGAAGCTTTCTTT
-,TRBV12-3/TRBV12-4,-,TRBJ1-5,CASSQGNNQPQHF,TGTGCCAGCAGTCAGGGGAACAATCAGCCCCAGCATTTT
TRBD2,TRBV6-4,-,TRBJ2-5,CASRDCLAGGPQETQYF,TGTGCCAGCAGGGATTGCTTAGCGGGGGGCCCTCAGGAGACCCAGTACTTC
-,TRBV7-2,-,TRBJ2-7,CASSDGYRLYEQYF,TGTGCCAGCAGTGATGGGTACCGACTCTACGAGCAGTACTTC
-,TRBV2,-,TRBJ2-7,CASSEQAGEIDEQYF,TGTGCCAGCAGTGAACAGGCAGGGGAGATCGACGAGCAGTACTTC
TRBD2,TRBV9,-,TRBJ2-3,CASSTSGGVGTDTQYF,TGTGCCAGCAGCACTAGCGGGGGGGTGGGCACAGATACGCAGTATTTT
-,TRBV7-2,-,TRBJ1-6,CASSFLSAEDNSPLHF,TGTGCCAGCAGCTTTCTCTCGGCGGAGGATAATTCACCCCTCCACTTT